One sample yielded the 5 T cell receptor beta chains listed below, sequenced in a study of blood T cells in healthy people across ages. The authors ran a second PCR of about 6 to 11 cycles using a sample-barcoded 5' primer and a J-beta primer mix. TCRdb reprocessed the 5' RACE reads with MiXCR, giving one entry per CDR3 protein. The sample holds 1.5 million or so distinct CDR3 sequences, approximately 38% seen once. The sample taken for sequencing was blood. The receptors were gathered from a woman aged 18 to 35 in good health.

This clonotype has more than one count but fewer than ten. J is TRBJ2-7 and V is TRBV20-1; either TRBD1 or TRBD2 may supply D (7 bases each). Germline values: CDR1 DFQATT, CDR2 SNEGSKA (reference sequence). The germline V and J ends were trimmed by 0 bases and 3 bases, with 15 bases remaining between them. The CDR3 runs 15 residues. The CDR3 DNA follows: TGCAGTGCTAGAGATCGGGCCAGGGGGGGCTACGAGCAGTACTTC. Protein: CSARDRARGGYEQYF.

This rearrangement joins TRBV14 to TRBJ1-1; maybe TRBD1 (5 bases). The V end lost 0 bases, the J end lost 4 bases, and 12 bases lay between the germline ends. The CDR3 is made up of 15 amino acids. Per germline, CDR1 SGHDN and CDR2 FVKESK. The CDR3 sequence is CASSQELRGVTEAFF. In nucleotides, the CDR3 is TGTGCCAGCAGCCAAGAACTTCGGGGGGTCACTGAAGCTTTCTTT.

The CDR3 sequence: CASSLKAGTNTDTQYF. The DNA of the CDR3 is TGTGCCAGCAGCTTAAAAGCGGGGACCAACACAGATACGCAGTATTTT. The chain uses TRBV7-3 and TRBJ2-3, with 7 bases identical to TRBD2. Losses at the gene ends were 1 base for V and 2 bases for J; bases not matched to a gene: 6. Germline V CDR1 and CDR2: SGHTA, FQGTGA. The length of the CDR3 is 16 residues.

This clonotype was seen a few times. The CDR3 reads CASSLTGGDTGELFF. CDR3 coding DNA: TGTGCCAGCAGTTTAACGGGAGGGGACACCGGGGAGCTGTTTTTT. This rearrangement joins TRBV12-3 or TRBV12-4 to TRBJ2-2; TRBD2 aligns across 8 bases. This CDR3 has 15 residues. Trimming cost V 2 bases and J 3 bases; bases outside gene matches: 2.

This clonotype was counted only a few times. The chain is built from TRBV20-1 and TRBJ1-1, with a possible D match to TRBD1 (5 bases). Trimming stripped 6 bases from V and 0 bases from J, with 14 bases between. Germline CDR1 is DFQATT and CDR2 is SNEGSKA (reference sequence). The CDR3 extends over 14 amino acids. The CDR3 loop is CSAQPGGLNTEAFF. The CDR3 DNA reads TGCAGTGCCCAACCGGGGGGATTGAACACTGAAGCTTTCTTT.